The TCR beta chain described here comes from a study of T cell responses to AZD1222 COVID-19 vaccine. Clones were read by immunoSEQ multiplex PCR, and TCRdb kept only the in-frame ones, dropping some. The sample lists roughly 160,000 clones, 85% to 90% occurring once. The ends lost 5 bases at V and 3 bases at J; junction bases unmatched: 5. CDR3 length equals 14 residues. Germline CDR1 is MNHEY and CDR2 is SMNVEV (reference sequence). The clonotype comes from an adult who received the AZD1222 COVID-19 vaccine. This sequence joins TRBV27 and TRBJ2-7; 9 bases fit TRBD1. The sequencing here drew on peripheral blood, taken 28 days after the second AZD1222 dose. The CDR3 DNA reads TGTGCCAGCAGTAACACAGGGGGCGGCTACGAGCAGTACTTC. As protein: CASSNTGGGYEQYF.